This TCR beta chain is drawn from a study of tumor-infiltrating lymphocytes in localized non-small cell lung cancer. The wider study: Some samples were collected after neoadjuvant chemotherapy; smokers, never-smokers and several histologies were included. Findings of the study overall: Higher tumor T cell infiltration than in uninvolved lung was supported by TCRbeta sequencing. T-cell fraction did not differ between immunotypes IM1 and IM2.

The assay was immunoSEQ multiplex PCR, and TCRdb's table has in-frame clones only and misses some. The sample yields around 10,000 clones, roughly three fifths seen once. On this clone: The antigen is undetermined.

This CDR3 contains 13 residues. V lost 0 bases, J lost 5 bases, and 8 bases lay in between. Germline CDR1 SGHNT, CDR2 YYREEE (reference sequence). The TCR comes from a human donor with non-small cell lung cancer. This chain links TRBV5-4 with TRBJ2-5; tentative D call: TRBD2 (6 bases). The sample was lung tumor tissue. The CDR3 loop is CASSLAGRETQYF. The CDR3 nucleotides read TGTGCCAGCAGCTTGGCGGGGAGGGAGACCCAGTACTTC.